This T cell receptor (beta chain) originates from a study of shared clonotypes between healthy human individuals. The study, taken as a whole, reports: Non-shared clonotypes displayed generation probabilities falling below those of clonotypes present in all four donors.

The CDR3 has 16 residues. Germline V gene lookup returns CDR1 SGHRS and CDR2 YFSETQ. The V and J ends lost 0 bases and 9 bases respectively, with 19 bases between them. Sequencing used immunoSEQ multiplex PCR; TCRdb keeps in-frame clones, though not all of them. The data contain more than 1.2 million clones, 98% of them singletons. Turning to this clone: Its target is unknown.

V gene TRBV5-1 combines with J gene TRBJ2-1, with TRBD2 as a possible D gene (6 bases). Sequenced: naive CD4+ T cells sorted from blood. The subset is: CD45RA+ positively selected. The source of this sequence is a man between 25 and 39 years old in good health. The CDR3 loop is CASSLEGGMVLGEQFF. As DNA, the CDR3 is TGCGCCAGCAGCTTGGAGGGCGGGATGGTTTTAGGTGAGCAGTTCTTC.